This is a list of T cell receptor beta chains from one sample in a study of cytomegalovirus exposure and HLA in healthy donors. The repertoire was sequenced with immunoSEQ multiplex PCR; TCRdb's copy has only in-frame clones and lacks some. This table holds about 190,000 clones, 65% to 85% found once. Sample: PBMCs. The source of these receptors is a woman under 40 in good health and CMV-seropositive. The CDR3 runs from the conserved cysteine through the conserved F or W. A D gene is named only where the DNA matches it firmly. Clone size is shown for a subset of rows, as once, few, many or a class of expanded clone.

>TRBV28|.|.|TRBJ1-4
CASSQQLLNEKLFF
TGTGCCAGCAGCCAACAGCTCCTTAATGAAAAACTGTTTTTT
>TRBV5-1|.|TRBD1|TRBJ1-2
CASSPDRGNYGYTF
TGCGCCAGCAGCCCGGACAGGGGGAACTATGGCTACACCTTC
>TRBV27|.|TRBD1|TRBJ1-2
CASGGTGAETVYGYTF
TGTGCCAGCGGGGGGACAGGGGCCGAAACTGTCTATGGCTACACCTTC
>TRBV10-3|.|.|TRBJ2-7
CAISESHLRGYEQYF
TGTGCCATCAGTGAGTCGCACCTCCGGGGGTACGAGCAGTACTTC
>TRBV15|.|.|TRBJ2-7
CATSRDSTPGDEQYF
TGTGCCACCAGCAGAGATTCAACCCCGGGGGACGAGCAGTACTTC
>TRBV11-2|.|.|TRBJ2-3
CASSLTDTQYF
TGTGCCAGCAGCCTAACAGATACGCAGTATTTT
>TRBV7-9|.|.|TRBJ1-1
CASSLVGQGSEAFF
TGTGCCAGCAGCTTAGTCGGGCAGGGGAGCGAAGCTTTCTTT
>TRBV18|.|.|TRBJ2-2
CASSPNYRSAIRTGELFF
TGTGCCAGCTCACCTAATTACAGGAGCGCAATACGCACCGGGGAGCTGTTTTTT
>TRBV7-8|.|TRBD1|TRBJ1-1
CASSLERQGSEAFF
TGTGCCAGCAGCTTAGAGCGACAGGGAAGTGAAGCTTTCTTT
>TRBV14|.|TRBD1|TRBJ2-3
CASSLPDRVPDTQYF
TGTGCCAGCAGCCTCCCAGACAGGGTCCCAGATACGCAGTATTTT
>TRBV11-3|.|TRBD1|TRBJ1-3
CASSSGQGRNTIYF
TGTGCCAGCAGCTCTGGACAGGGGAGGAACACCATATATTTT
>TRBV11-2|.|TRBD2|TRBJ2-5
CASSLGLSQETQYF
TGTGCCAGCAGCTTGGGACTATCCCAAGAGACCCAGTACTTC
>TRBV18|few|TRBD2|TRBJ2-1
CASSQGTTANEQFF
TGTGCCAGCTCTCAAGGGACTACCGCCAATGAGCAGTTCTTC
>TRBV5-5|.|.|TRBJ2-6
CASSLSAGANVLTF
TGTGCCAGCAGCTTAAGCGCCGGGGCCAACGTCCTGACTTTC
>TRBV7-2|.|.|TRBJ1-1
CASRSVRVGTEAFF
TGTGCCAGCAGATCCGTCAGGGTGGGCACTGAAGCTTTCTTT
>TRBV11-2|.|.|TRBJ2-7
CASSLEASGSWEQYF
TGTGCCAGCAGCTTAGAGGCTAGTGGGTCGTGGGAGCAGTACTTC
>TRBV4-1|few|.|TRBJ2-3
CASSLRDGDTQYF
TGTGCCAGCAGCCTCAGGGATGGGGATACGCAGTATTTT
>TRBV20-1|few|.|TRBJ1-1
CSREATEAFF
TGCAGTAGGGAGGCCACTGAAGCTTTCTTT
>TRBV5-4|once|.|TRBJ2-7
CASSLEDFTEQYF
TGTGCCAGCAGCTTGGAAGACTTTACCGAGCAGTACTTC
>TRBV6-1|.|.|TRBJ1-6
CASSEMQLPNSPLHF
TGTGCCAGCAGTGAAATGCAGTTACCGAATTCACCCCTCCACTTT
>TRBV11-1|.|TRBD1|TRBJ2-1
CASSLGTGGNNEQFF
TGTGCCAGCAGCTTAGGGACAGGGGGAAACAATGAGCAGTTCTTC
>TRBV4-1|once|.|TRBJ2-5
CASSQDRLQETQYF
TGCGCCAGCAGCCAAGACAGGCTGCAAGAGACCCAGTACTTC
>TRBV5-1|.|TRBD1|TRBJ1-2
CASSLTGTGSYGYTF
TGCGCCAGCAGCTTGACCGGGACAGGGTCCTATGGCTACACCTTC
>TRBV15|.|.|TRBJ2-3
CATSTERVTNTDTQYF
TGTGCCACCAGCACCGAGCGGGTCACAAACACAGATACGCAGTATTTT
>TRBV19|.|.|TRBJ2-1
CASSQGNEQFF
TGTGCCAGTAGTCAGGGCAATGAGCAGTTCTTC
>TRBV2|few|.|TRBJ1-4
CASSERATNEKLFF
TGTGCCAGCAGTGAGCGCGCAACTAATGAAAAACTGTTTTTT
>TRBV2|.|TRBD1|TRBJ2-5
CASSERGRAGGETQYF
TGTGCCAGCAGTGAAAGGGGTAGGGCAGGGGGAGAGACCCAGTACTTC
>TRBV2|.|.|TRBJ2-1
CASREGLDIMLYNEQFF
TGTGCCAGCAGGGAGGGGTTAGACATAATGCTCTACAATGAGCAGTTCTTC
>TRBV2|.|.|TRBJ2-5
CASSERHAGTQYF
TGTGCCAGCAGTGAACGTCACGCCGGGACCCAGTACTTC
>TRBV6-6|.|.|TRBJ1-3
CASSYEGGSGNTIYF
TGTGCCAGCAGTTACGAAGGGGGTTCTGGAAACACCATATATTTT
>TRBV10-3|.|TRBD1|TRBJ1-1
CAISGEGSQQGSEAFF
TGTGCCATCAGTGGAGAGGGGTCTCAACAGGGGAGTGAAGCTTTCTTT
>TRBV5-1|once|TRBD2|TRBJ2-1
CASSFTSGENNEQFF
TGCGCCAGCAGCTTCACTAGCGGGGAAAACAATGAGCAGTTCTTC
>TRBV7-8|.|.|TRBJ2-2
CASSPPSLGGELFF
TGTGCCAGCAGCCCCCCAAGTCTAGGCGGGGAGCTGTTTTTT
>TRBV7-2|few|TRBD2|TRBJ2-5
CASSLGGAGEETQYF
TGTGCCAGCAGCTTAGGAGGAGCGGGGGAAGAGACCCAGTACTTC
>TRBV25-1|.|.|TRBJ2-1
CASSGETRSNEQFF
TGTGCCAGCAGTGGGGAGACTAGGTCCAATGAGCAGTTCTTC
>TRBV27|once|TRBD1|TRBJ2-7
CASSRGPSLEQYF
TGTGCCAGCAGTAGGGGGCCAAGTCTCGAGCAGTACTTC
>TRBV27|.|TRBD1|TRBJ1-1
CASSLGTVNTEAFF
TGTGCCAGCAGTTTGGGGACAGTGAACACTGAAGCTTTCTTT
>TRBV4-1|once|TRBD1|TRBJ1-4
CASSQGRQGSSEKLFF
TGCGCCAGCAGCCAAGGACGACAGGGTTCTAGCGAAAAACTGTTTTTT
>TRBV18|.|.|TRBJ2-1
CASSQQSHNEQFF
TGTGCCAGCTCACAACAGAGTCACAATGAGCAGTTCTTC
>TRBV27|.|.|TRBJ2-7
CASAGSSEQYF
TGTGCCAGCGCTGGGAGTTCCGAGCAGTACTTC
>TRBV29-1|.|TRBD2|TRBJ2-2
CSARLAGGPGELFF
TGCAGCGCTAGACTAGCGGGAGGGCCTGGGGAGCTGTTTTTT
>TRBV5-6|once|.|TRBJ2-3
CASSFGVGTDTQYF
TGTGCCAGCAGCTTCGGGGTGGGCACAGATACGCAGTATTTT
>TRBV4-2|.|TRBD2|TRBJ2-2
CASSLRLAGGRGELFF
TGTGCCAGCAGCCTGCGACTAGCGGGGGGTCGCGGGGAGCTGTTTTTT
>TRBV5-1|.|.|TRBJ1-1
CASSSGGETGNTEAFF
TGCGCCAGCAGCTCCGGAGGGGAAACAGGTAACACTGAAGCTTTCTTT
>TRBV6-1|.|TRBD2|TRBJ2-1
CASSEQTSDYNEQFF
TGTGCCAGCAGTGAACAGACTAGCGACTACAATGAGCAGTTCTTC
>TRBV7-6|few|.|TRBJ1-1
CASSLGGGTEAFF
TGTGCCAGCAGCTTAGGAGGTGGGACTGAAGCTTTCTTT
>TRBV5-1|few|.|TRBJ1-1
CASSLLLNKAGAFF
TGCGCCAGCAGTTTATTACTAAACAAGGCCGGGGCTTTCTTT
>TRBV28|.|TRBD1|TRBJ1-1
CASSPLQGWNTEAFF
TGTGCCAGCAGTCCCCTACAGGGGTGGAACACTGAAGCTTTCTTT
>TRBV11-2|.|TRBD1|TRBJ2-7
CASSSGQVLQQYF
TGTGCCAGCAGCTCCGGACAGGTTCTACAGCAGTACTTC
>TRBV18|.|.|TRBJ2-3
CASSPSPPGLTDTQYF
TGTGCCAGCTCACCTTCACCCCCGGGACTCACAGATACGCAGTATTTT
>TRBV6-5|.|.|TRBJ1-1
CASSPGDSNTEAFF
TGTGCCAGCAGCCCCGGCGACTCGAACACTGAAGCTTTCTTT
>TRBV19|.|.|TRBJ1-2
CASSIQGVRRPNNYGYTF
TGTGCCAGTAGTATTCAGGGTGTCAGGAGACCAAATAACTATGGCTACACCTTC
>TRBV18|once|.|TRBJ2-2
CASSQTAVNTGELFF
TGTGCCAGCTCACAAACAGCGGTCAACACCGGGGAGCTGTTTTTT
>TRBV19|few|TRBD2|TRBJ2-7
CASSLRTSGSYEQYF
TGTGCCAGTAGTTTACGTACTAGCGGGTCCTACGAGCAGTACTTC